These 24 T cell receptor beta chains were all obtained from the same sample, sequenced in a study of shared clonotypes between healthy human individuals. The table came from immunoSEQ multiplex PCR; TCRdb's copy has only in-frame clones and leaves some out. The table records roughly 1,800,000 clones, about 95% of them present only once. Only CD45RO-negative cells positively selected for CCR7 counted as naive CD8 cells, so terminally differentiated effector memory CD45RA+ cells were excluded. Specimen: naive CD8+ T cells sorted from blood. The receptors derive from a young man in good health.

Concerning this clone itself: This same CDR3 is encoded by further DNA sequences in the sample. The chain joins TRBV5-1 to TRBJ2-5, with 13 bases identical to TRBD2. Germline V gene lookup returns CDR1 SGHRS and CDR2 YFSETQ. V lost 3 bases and J lost 3; bases outside the gene matches: 2. The CDR3 is 15 amino acids. The CDR3 nucleotides read TGCGCCAGCAGCTACGGGACTAGCGGGGAAGAGACCCAGTACTTC. Amino acid sequence: CASSYGTSGEETQYF.

V gene TRBV7-8 combines with J gene TRBJ1-2, with a tentative D call TRBD1 (5 bases). Per the germline V gene, CDR1 is SGHVS and CDR2 is FQNEAQ. V dropped 4 bases and J dropped 3 bases, with 15 bases sitting between them. The CDR3 length is 15 residues. CDR3 sequence: CASSSTGRVDYGYTF. In DNA, the CDR3 is TGTGCCAGCAGCTCAACGGGCAGGGTGGACTATGGCTACACCTTC. The full variable domain, in which reference TRBV7-8 and TRBJ1-2 provide the parts outside the CDR3, is GAGVSQSPRYKVAKRGQDVALRCDPISGHVSLFWYQQALGQGPEFLTYFQNEAQLDKSGLPSDRFFAERPEGSVSTLKIQRTQQEDSAVYLCASSSTGRVDYGYTFGSGTRLTVV.

The J gene is TRBJ2-7, the V gene TRBV9, with TRBD1 matching 10 bases. Germline CDR1 SGDLS, CDR2 YYNGEE. The junction had 9 bases not matched to a gene; V was cut back by 4 bases and J by 5 bases. The CDR3 covers 15 residues. The CDR3 loop reads CASSTGTGEKDEQYF. DNA of the CDR3: TGTGCCAGCAGCACTGGGACAGGGGAAAAAGACGAGCAGTACTTC.

The chain has TRBV19 and TRBJ1-1, with D unclear. The CDR3 is 15 amino acids. The germline gives CDR1 LNHDA, CDR2 SQIVND (reference sequence). With 2 bases removed from V and 2 bases from J, the gap between germline ends came to 12 bases. The CDR3 nucleotides are TGTGCCAGTAGTATAAACGAGGATTATAACACTGAAGCTTTCTTT. Translating it yields CASSINEDYNTEAFF.

V usage is TRBV14 and J usage is TRBJ2-7; TRBD1 agrees at 7 bases. CDR3 size: 16 residues. V gave up 0 bases and J gave up 4 bases; unmatched junction bases: 9. CDR1 is SGHDN, CDR2 FVKESK, per germline. CDR3 sequence: CASSQDHGTVHYEQYF. The CDR3 region has the DNA TGTGCCAGCAGCCAAGATCACGGGACAGTCCATTACGAGCAGTACTTC. The whole variable domain, remainder taken from reference TRBV14 and TRBJ2-7, is EAGVTQFPSHSVIEKGQTVTLRCDPISGHDNLYWYRRVMGKEIKFLLHFVKESKQDESGMPNNRFLAERTGGTYSTLKVQPAELEDSGVYFCASSQDHGTVHYEQYFGPGTRLTVT.

The rearrangement links TRBV5-6 to TRBJ1-1, with D hard to call. The germline V and J ends were trimmed by 0 bases and 2 bases, with 8 bases remaining between them. The CDR3 sequence is 14 residues long. Germline V lookup: CDR1 SGHDT, CDR2 YYEEEE. Here the CDR3 DNA reads TGTGCCAGCAGCTTGGAGTTTTCCAACACTGAAGCTTTCTTT. It translates to CASSLEFSNTEAFF.

The chain joins TRBV28 to TRBJ2-7, with TRBD2 matching over 7 bases. CDR1 MDHEN and CDR2 SYDVKM come from the germline V gene. The CDR3 runs 15 residues. V was pared by 4 bases and J by 4 bases, with 10 bases of the junction left unmatched. This chain's CDR3 is CASSSVRGDLYEQYF. In nucleotides, the CDR3 is TGTGCCAGCAGTTCCGTCCGGGGGGACCTTTACGAGCAGTACTTC. Looking up the rest from reference TRBV28 and TRBJ2-7 gives the full variable domain: DVKVTQSSRYLVKRTGEKVFLECVQDMDHENMFWYRQDPGLGLRLIYFSYDVKMKEKGDIPEGYSVSREKKERFSLILESASTNQTSMYLCASSSVRGDLYEQYFGPGTRLTVT.

The sample holds one count of this clone. The genes are TRBV7-8 and TRBJ1-2; 7 bases fit TRBD1. There are 14 residues in the CDR3. The V and J ends lost 2 bases and 4 bases, in that order; junction bases with no gene match: 4. CDR1 and CDR2 from the germline V gene are SGHVS and FQNEAQ. Here the CDR3 reads CASSLRGQGYGYTF. The CDR3 DNA sequence: TGTGCCAGCAGCTTAAGGGGGCAAGGCTATGGCTACACCTTC. The full variable domain, its missing parts supplied by reference TRBV7-8 and TRBJ1-2, is GAGVSQSPRYKVAKRGQDVALRCDPISGHVSLFWYQQALGQGPEFLTYFQNEAQLDKSGLPSDRFFAERPEGSVSTLKIQRTQQEDSAVYLCASSLRGQGYGYTFGSGTRLTVV.

The CDR3 is CASSYLGAVDQPQHF. The DNA for the CDR3 is TGTGCCAGTAGTTATTTGGGGGCAGTTGATCAGCCCCAGCATTTT. J is TRBJ1-5 and V is TRBV19; D may be TRBD1 (6 bases). Between the trimmed V and J ends, which lost 5 bases and 5 bases, there was a span of 16 bases. The CDR3 is 15 residues long. Germline CDR1 reads LNHDA; CDR2 reads SQIVND (reference sequence).

The chain couples TRBV25-1 to TRBJ2-2, with unresolved D. Trimming took off 4 bases at V and 6 bases at J, with 3 bases between the two ends. This CDR3 region has 11 residues. Germline V gives CDR1 MGHDK, CDR2 SYGVNS. CDR3 bases: TGTGCCAGCAGTGCGGCCGGGGAGCTGTTTTTT. This gives the protein CASSAAGELFF.

This clone was seen a single time. An end of the junction does not agree with germline; a read error may underlie this. Other nucleotide sequences from this sample produce the same CDR3. The rearrangement joins TRBV15 to TRBJ1-1, with D hard to call. The CDR3 is made up of 14 amino acids. Germline loops: CDR1 LNHNV, CDR2 YYDKDF (reference sequence). CDR3 protein: CATSSSRGVAEAFF. CDR3 in DNA: TGTGCCACCAGCAGTAGCCGAGGTGTCGCTGAGGCTTTCTTT.

V gene TRBV27 combines with J gene TRBJ1-2, with no clear D. The CDR3 is made up of 15 amino acids. Germline CDR1 MNHEY, CDR2 SMNVEV (reference sequence). The V and J ends lost 1 base and 4 bases respectively, with 13 bases between them. CDR3 sequence: CASSLYGSSTYGYTF. The CDR3 region has the DNA TGTGCCAGCAGTTTATACGGCAGCTCAACCTATGGCTACACCTTC.

The chain is built from TRBV27 and TRBJ1-5; D is uncertain. This CDR3 has 13 amino acids. Germline V CDR1 and CDR2: MNHEY, SMNVEV (reference sequence). The germline V and J ends were trimmed by 2 bases and 7 bases, with 9 bases remaining between them. The DNA of the CDR3 is TGTGCCAGCAGTTTAACCCGGATGCAGCCCCAGCATTTT. Amino acid sequence: CASSLTRMQPQHF.

This clone was picked up a small number of times. The chain uses TRBV10-1 and TRBJ2-7; D is possibly TRBD1 (5 bases). The CDR3 length is 14 residues. Germline lookup yields CDR1 WNHNN and CDR2 SYGVQD (reference sequence). The V end lost 3 bases, the J end lost 3 bases, and 12 bases lay between the germline ends. Written as DNA, the CDR3 is TGCGCCAGCAGTGACCCAGGGTCCCTCTACGAGCAGTACTTC. This translates into CASSDPGSLYEQYF.

The chain couples TRBV19 to TRBJ1-3; 9 bases are shared with TRBD1. Unmatched junction bases numbered 8, after V lost 3 bases and J lost 2 bases. Germline values: CDR1 LNHDA, CDR2 SQIVND (reference sequence). The CDR3 runs to 17 residues. CDR3 protein: CASSMTGQGRTGNTIYF. The CDR3 coding sequence is TGTGCCAGTAGTATGACGGGACAGGGCCGAACTGGAAACACCATATATTTT.

This chain links TRBV28 with TRBJ1-1; D remains unclear. V lost 3 bases and J 0 bases, leaving 11 bases between the germline ends. The CDR3 loop spans 15 amino acids. Germline CDR1 and CDR2: MDHEN and SYDVKM. CDR3 residues: CASSFSQIMNTEAFF. The CDR3 bases are TGTGCCAGCAGTTTCTCTCAGATAATGAACACTGAAGCTTTCTTT. The full variable domain, completed using reference TRBV28 and TRBJ1-1, is DVKVTQSSRYLVKRTGEKVFLECVQDMDHENMFWYRQDPGLGLRLIYFSYDVKMKEKGDIPEGYSVSREKKERFSLILESASTNQTSMYLCASSFSQIMNTEAFFGQGTRLTVV.

The rearrangement uses TRBV7-9 and TRBJ2-6; D tentatively reads TRBD1 or TRBD2 (5 bases each). Germline values: CDR1 SEHNR, CDR2 FQNEAQ (reference sequence). CDR3 length: 17 residues. The V end lost 5 bases, the J end lost 2 bases, and 16 bases lay between the germline ends. CDR3 sequence: CASSLPGPITGANVLTF. CDR3 bases: TGTGCCAGCAGCCTCCCGGGACCGATTACTGGGGCCAACGTCCTGACTTTC. The full variable domain, with the rest looked up from reference TRBV7-9 and TRBJ2-6, is DTGVSQNPRHKITKRGQNVTFRCDPISEHNRLYWYRQTLGQGPEFLTYFQNEAQLEKSRLLSDRFSAERPKGSFSTLEIQRTEQGDSAMYLCASSLPGPITGANVLTFGAGSRLTVL.

The chain has TRBV6-1 and TRBJ2-7; TRBD1 matches 7 bases. CDR3 length equals 14 residues. The germline V gene encodes CDR1 MNHNS and CDR2 SASEGT. Trimming took 6 bases from V and 3 from J; bases not matched to a gene: 8. CDR3 sequence (DNA): TGTGCCAGCAGCGCGACAGGGACGAACTACGAGCAGTACTTC. It translates to CASSATGTNYEQYF.

The V and J genes are TRBV25-1 and TRBJ2-5; D unresolved. Germline V lookup: CDR1 MGHDK, CDR2 SYGVNS. The CDR3 loop spans 13 amino acids. V lost 11 bases and J lost 4, with 17 bases in between. The CDR3 bases are TGTGCCGCCCAACCCGGTGCCGGAGAGACCCAGTACTTC. Its protein product is CAAQPGAGETQYF.

The gene calls are TRBV6-5 and TRBJ2-1, with D uncertain. The CDR3 covers 15 residues. V dropped 2 bases and J dropped 2 bases, with 10 bases sitting between them. CDR1 and CDR2 (germline): MNHEY, SVGAGI. The CDR3 sequence is CASSYVPATYNEQFF. The CDR3 coding sequence is TGTGCCAGCAGTTACGTCCCCGCCACCTACAATGAGCAGTTCTTC.

Notes on this clone: Other DNA sequences of this sample code for an identical CDR3. The chain employs TRBV7-9 and TRBJ2-7; a possible D gene is TRBD2 (6 bases). Germline CDR1 SEHNR, CDR2 FQNEAQ (reference sequence). V lost 2 bases, J lost 0 bases, and 8 bases lay in between. The CDR3 covers 14 residues. This CDR3 reads CASSLYGGSYEQYF. The CDR3 coding sequence is TGTGCCAGCAGCTTATACGGGGGCTCCTACGAGCAGTACTTC.

This chain joins TRBV7-9 and TRBJ1-4; a possible D gene is TRBD1 (5 bases). The CDR3 length is 14 residues. Germline V gene data show CDR1 as SEHNR and CDR2 as FQNEAQ (reference sequence). Trimming pared 5 bases from V and 2 bases from J, leaving 9 bases between. The CDR3 bases are TGTGCCAGCAGCGAATCAGGGACTAATGAAAAACTGTTTTTT. Translation gives CASSESGTNEKLFF.

Details on this clone: With a much larger clone just one base away, this may be a read error. Other DNA sequences from this sample encode an identical CDR3 as well. The rearrangement links TRBV6-5 to TRBJ2-2; possibly TRBD1 for D (6 bases). Trimming took 2 bases from V and 3 from J, leaving 7 bases between them. CDR3 length equals 14 residues. From germline, CDR1 is MNHEY and CDR2 SVGAGI. The CDR3 loop is CASSYGQYTGELFF. The CDR3 DNA sequence: TGTGCCAGCAGTTACGGACAGTACACCGGGGAGCTGTTTTTT.

The chain uses TRBV2 and TRBJ2-7; maybe TRBD1 (5 bases). Trimming cost V 5 bases and J 1 base, with 9 bases left between them. Germline CDR1 SNHLY, CDR2 FYNNEI. This CDR3 has 13 amino acids. CDR3 in amino acids: CASSWAGSYEQYF. CDR3 in DNA: TGTGCCAGCAGTTGGGCAGGGTCCTACGAGCAGTACTTC.